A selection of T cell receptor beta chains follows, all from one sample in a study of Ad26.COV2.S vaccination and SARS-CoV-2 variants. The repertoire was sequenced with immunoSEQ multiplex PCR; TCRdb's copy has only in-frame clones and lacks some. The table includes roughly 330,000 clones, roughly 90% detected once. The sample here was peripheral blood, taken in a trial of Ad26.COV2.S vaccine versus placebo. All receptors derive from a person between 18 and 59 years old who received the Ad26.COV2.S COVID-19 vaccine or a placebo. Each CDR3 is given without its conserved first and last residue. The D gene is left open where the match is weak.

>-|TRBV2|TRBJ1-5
ASSASQSGGGNQPQH
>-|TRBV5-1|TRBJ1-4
ASSLGRGREELF
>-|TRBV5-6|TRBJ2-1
ASSPGAPYNEQF
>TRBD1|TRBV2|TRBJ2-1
ASRLDRGLYNEQF
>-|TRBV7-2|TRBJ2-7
ASSFGYSREQY
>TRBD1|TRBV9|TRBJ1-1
ASSPGTGGTEAF
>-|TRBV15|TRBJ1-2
ATSSGGAALNAYGYT
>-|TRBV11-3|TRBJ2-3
ASSPSLADTQY
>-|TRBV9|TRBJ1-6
ASSVEPNSPLH
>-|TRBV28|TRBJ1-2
ASSSTGGRYGYT
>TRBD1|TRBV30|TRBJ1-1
AWGGTVNTEAF
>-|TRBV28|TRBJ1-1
ASSYKYSEAF
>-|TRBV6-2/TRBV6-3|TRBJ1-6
ASSFTVPPLH
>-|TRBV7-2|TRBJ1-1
ASSFSDRLNTEAF
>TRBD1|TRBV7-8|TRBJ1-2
ASSLGTGGDYGYT
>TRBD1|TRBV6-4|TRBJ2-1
ASSETGGGHNEQF
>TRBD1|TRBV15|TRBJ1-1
ATSNRGRPGGMNTEAF
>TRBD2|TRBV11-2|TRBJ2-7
ASSLTGGYEQY
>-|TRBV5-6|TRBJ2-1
ASSHLAETYNEQF
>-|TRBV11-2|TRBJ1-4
ASRQTTNEKLF
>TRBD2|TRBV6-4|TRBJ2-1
ASSDSAAAGGRNEQF
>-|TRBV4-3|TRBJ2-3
ASSPTPHGGVTDTQY
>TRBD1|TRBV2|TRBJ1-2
ASSGQDRGAAGYGYT
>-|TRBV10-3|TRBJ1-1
AISDGVRDSTEAF
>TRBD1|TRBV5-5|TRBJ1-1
ASIVGQGARSDSRNTEAF
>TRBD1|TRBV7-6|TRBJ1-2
ASSPQAGGIYGYT
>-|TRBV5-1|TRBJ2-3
ASSDGSTDTQY
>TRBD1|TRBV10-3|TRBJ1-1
AISPGTGFDTEAF
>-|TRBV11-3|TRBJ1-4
ASSLWSVGQGSDEKLF
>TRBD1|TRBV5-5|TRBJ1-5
ASSLAQGFQPQH
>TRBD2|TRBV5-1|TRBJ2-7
ASSLASGSYEQY
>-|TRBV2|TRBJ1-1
ASKVEGITEAF
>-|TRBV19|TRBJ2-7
ASRDLTYYEQY
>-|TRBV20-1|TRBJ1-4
SASAGPNEKLF
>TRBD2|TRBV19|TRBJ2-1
ASSIRSGGESEQF
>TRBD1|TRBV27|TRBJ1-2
ASSPGTGAGYT
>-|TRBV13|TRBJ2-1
ASSLGPAGRPYNEQF
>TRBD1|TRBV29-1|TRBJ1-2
SVEGGQGVTYGYT
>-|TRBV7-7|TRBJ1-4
ASSYIHRDTNEKLF
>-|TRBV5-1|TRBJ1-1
ASSLATMNTEAF
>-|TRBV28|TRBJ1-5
ASSFPSQGSQPQH
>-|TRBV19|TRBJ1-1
ASSIGGRAGNTEAF
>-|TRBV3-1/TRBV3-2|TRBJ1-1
ASSQVAGARPAF
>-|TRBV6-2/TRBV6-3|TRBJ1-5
ASSNSQPQH
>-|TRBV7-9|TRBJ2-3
ASNPSGTDTQY
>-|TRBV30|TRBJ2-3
AWSVVAVVDDTDTQY
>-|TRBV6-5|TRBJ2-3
AVGGQRPTDTQY
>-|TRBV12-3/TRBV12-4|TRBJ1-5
ASSLKGNQPQH
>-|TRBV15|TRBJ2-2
ATSREAENTGELF
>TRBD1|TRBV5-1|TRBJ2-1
ASSLTGGSYNEQF
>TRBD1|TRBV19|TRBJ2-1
ASSYRDRDEQF
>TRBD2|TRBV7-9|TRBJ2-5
ASSLSQASGGQETQY
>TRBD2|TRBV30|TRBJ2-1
AWSHARTSGSYNEQF
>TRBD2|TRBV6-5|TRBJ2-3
ASSYLASGEDTQY
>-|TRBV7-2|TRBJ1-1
ASSFGEINTEAF
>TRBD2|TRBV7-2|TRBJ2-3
ASSLIAGGPLSTDTQY
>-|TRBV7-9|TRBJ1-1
ASSFWGTEAF